A single sample is the source of the 15 T cell receptor beta chains below, sequenced in a study of PD-L1 blockade in urothelial cancer. Time point meaning: pretreatment peripheral blood. Assay: immunoSEQ multiplex PCR; the TCRdb copy retains only in-frame clones and omits some. The sample carries about 88,000 clones, roughly 90% recorded once. The source material was PBMCs, sampled around atezolizumab (anti-PD-L1) treatment. These receptors were taken from a woman of 80 years or more with urothelial cancer.

The chain combines TRBV10-3 with TRBJ2-1; perhaps TRBD2 as D (5 bases). Germline loops: CDR1 ENHRY, CDR2 SYGVKD. The CDR3 extends over 17 amino acids. Trimming took 0 bases from V and 8 from J, leaving 20 bases between them. The chain's CDR3 is CAISESRLAAPGDEQFF. CDR3 coding DNA: TGTGCCATCAGTGAGTCGCGCCTAGCAGCCCCAGGCGATGAGCAGTTCTTC.

This clone showed up just once. V gene TRBV12-5 combines with J gene TRBJ2-5; possible D gene TRBD2, 6 bases. The CDR3 contains 15 residues. Trimming stripped 8 bases from V and 4 bases from J, with 20 bases between. The germline V gene has CDR1 LGHNT and CDR2 FRNRAP. The CDR3 nucleotides read TGTGCTAGTAGTAGTGGGGGGAAGGTACTAGAGACCCAGTACTTC. Translation: CASSSGGKVLETQYF.

The CDR3 reads CASSTGTGGADTQYF. CDR3 sequence (DNA): TGCGCCAGCAGCACCGGGACAGGGGGGGCAGATACGCAGTATTTT. The V call is TRBV5-1, the J call TRBJ2-3; 11 nucleotides line up with TRBD1. V lost 4 bases and J lost 4; bases outside the gene matches: 5. The CDR3 contains 15 residues. Germline CDR1 and CDR2: SGHRS and YFSETQ. Full variable domain (outside the CDR3, taken from reference TRBV5-1 and TRBJ2-3): KAGVTQTPRYLIKTRGQQVTLSCSPISGHRSVSWYQQTPGQGLQFLFEYFSETQRNKGNFPGRFSGRQFSNSRSEMNVSTLELGDSALYLCASSTGTGGADTQYFGPGTRLTVL.

This clone was seen a single time. The genes are TRBV29-1 and TRBJ1-1; 7 nucleotides line up with TRBD1. The CDR3 covers 12 residues. After removal of 7 bases from V and 4 bases from J, the junction contained 6 bases not matched to a gene. Germline assignment: CDR1 SQVTM and CDR2 ANQGSEA. The CDR3 DNA reads TGCAGCGGGCGACAGGGTAGCACTGAAGCTTTCTTT. This encodes CSGRQGSTEAFF.

V and J are TRBV5-1 and TRBJ2-7; D is unclear. Per germline, CDR1 SGHRS and CDR2 YFSETQ. V was clipped by 5 bases and J by 2 bases, with 11 bases between them. This CDR3 contains 13 residues. CDR3 sequence: CASSSTTPYEQYF. The CDR3 DNA follows: TGCGCCAGCAGTTCCACGACTCCCTACGAGCAGTACTTC.

This clone showed up just once. The chain employs TRBV28 and TRBJ2-1, with 9 bases lining up with TRBD2. The CDR3 loop spans 15 amino acids. The J segment lost 3 bases and the V segment lost 1 base, leaving 1 base of the junction unmatched. Per germline, CDR1 MDHEN and CDR2 SYDVKM. Here the CDR3 DNA reads TGTGCCAGCAGTTTATTTAGCGGGAGCTACAATGAGCAGTTCTTC. As protein: CASSLFSGSYNEQFF.

This chain uses TRBV27 with TRBJ1-2, with D perhaps matching TRBD1 (5 bases). The CDR3 covers 16 residues. Germline assignment: CDR1 MNHEY and CDR2 SMNVEV (reference sequence). Trimming left V 0 bases short and J 8 bases short, with 19 bases between. For the CDR3, the DNA is TGTGCCAGCAGTTTATCCCCGCGGGGGTGGTCAGGCGGCTACACCTTC. Amino acids: CASSLSPRGWSGGYTF.

The chain couples TRBV6-5 to TRBJ2-2; TRBD2 matches 8 bases. This CDR3 spans 15 amino acids. CDR1 and CDR2 from the germline V gene are MNHEY and SVGAGI. Trimming removed 6 bases from V and 4 bases from J; junction bases left unmatched: 7. The chain's CDR3 is CASRVQAGVTGELFF. CDR3 DNA sequence: TGTGCCAGCAGGGTCCAAGCGGGAGTCACCGGGGAGCTGTTTTTT.

This chain links TRBV19 with TRBJ2-2, with TRBD2 matching over 8 bases. With 4 bases clipped from V and 1 base from J, the junction kept 5 bases outside the gene matches. The CDR3 has 16 amino acids. Germline-derived CDR1 and CDR2 are LNHDA and SQIVND (reference sequence). The CDR3 DNA follows: TGTGCCAGTAGTACCAGTACTAGCGGGAACACCGGGGAGCTGTTTTTT. Residues: CASSTSTSGNTGELFF.

The CDR3 sequence: CASNKGGAATGNTIYF. CDR3 sequence (DNA): TGTGCCAGTAATAAAGGGGGAGCTGCTACTGGAAACACCATATATTTT. This chain connects TRBV19 to TRBJ1-3, with D perhaps TRBD1 (6 bases). Germline V lookup: CDR1 LNHDA, CDR2 SQIVND (reference sequence). V was trimmed by 7 bases and J by 2 bases, leaving 18 bases between them. This CDR3 has 16 residues.

The chain links TRBV11-2 to TRBJ1-3; D remains ambiguous. The CDR3 is made up of 15 amino acids. Between the trimmed V and J ends, which lost 5 bases and 2 bases, there was a span of 13 bases. In germline, CDR1 is SGHAT, CDR2 FQNNGV. The CDR3 region has the DNA TGTGCCAGCAGCCCCATTGCGGGCCCTGGAAACACCATATATTTT. This translates into CASSPIAGPGNTIYF.

The chain joins TRBV18 to TRBJ1-2; 9 positions match TRBD1. V was pared by 1 base and J by 6 bases, with 6 bases of the junction left unmatched. This CDR3 is 15 amino acids long. Germline V gives CDR1 KGHSH, CDR2 LQKENI. The CDR3, as DNA: TGTGCCAGCTCACCACTAGGGACAGGGAATAATGGCTACACCTTC. Amino acids: CASSPLGTGNNGYTF.

V usage is TRBV2 and J usage is TRBJ2-1; no firm D call. V lost 4 bases and J lost 14, with 12 bases in between. Germline lookup yields CDR1 SNHLY and CDR2 FYNNEI. The CDR3 extends over 11 amino acids. The CDR3 DNA reads as TGTGCCAGCAGTGGGTACCACGAGGAGTTCTTC. Its translation: CASSGYHEEFF.

The chain joins TRBV14 to TRBJ1-2; 11 bases agree with TRBD1. The junction had 3 bases not matched to a gene; V was cut back by 2 bases and J by 4 bases. Germline V gene lookup returns CDR1 SGHDN and CDR2 FVKESK. This CDR3 spans 15 amino acids. Here the CDR3 DNA reads TGTGCCAGCAGCCAATCCGGGACAGGGGGCTATGGCTACACCTTC. Its protein is CASSQSGTGGYGYTF.

The chain carries TRBV18 and TRBJ1-5; the match to TRBD1 covers 10 bases. Germline assignment: CDR1 KGHSH and CDR2 LQKENI. The CDR3 contains 15 residues. Trimming removed 2 bases from V and 5 bases from J; junction bases left unmatched: 3. The DNA for the CDR3 is TGTGCCAGCTCACCAGGGACAGGGGTATATCAGCCCCAGCATTTT. Amino acid sequence: CASSPGTGVYQPQHF.